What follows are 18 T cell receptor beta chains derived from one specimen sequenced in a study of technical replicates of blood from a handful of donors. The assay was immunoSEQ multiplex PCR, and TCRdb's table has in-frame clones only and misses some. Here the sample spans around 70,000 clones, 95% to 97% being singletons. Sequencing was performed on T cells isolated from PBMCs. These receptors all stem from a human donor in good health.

This CDR3 reads CAWSLTGGTGELFF. As DNA, the CDR3 is TGTGCCTGGAGTCTTACAGGGGGCACCGGGGAGCTGTTTTTT. The chain couples TRBV30 to TRBJ2-2; TRBD1 matches 8 bases. This CDR3 has 14 residues. Trimming took 2 bases from V and 4 from J; bases not matched to a gene: 3. Per the germline V gene, CDR1 is GTSNPN and CDR2 is SVGIG (reference sequence).

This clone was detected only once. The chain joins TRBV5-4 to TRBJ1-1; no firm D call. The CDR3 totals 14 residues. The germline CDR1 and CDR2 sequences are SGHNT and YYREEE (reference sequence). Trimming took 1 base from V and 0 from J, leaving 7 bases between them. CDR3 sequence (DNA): TGTGCCAGCAGCTTGTTCATCATGAACACTGAAGCTTTCTTT. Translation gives CASSLFIMNTEAFF.

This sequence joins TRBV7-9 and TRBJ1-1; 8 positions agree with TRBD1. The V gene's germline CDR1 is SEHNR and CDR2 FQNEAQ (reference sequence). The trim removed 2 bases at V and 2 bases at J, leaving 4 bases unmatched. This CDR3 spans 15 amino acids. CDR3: CASSLQGALNTEAFF. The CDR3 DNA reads TGTGCCAGCAGCTTACAGGGGGCTTTAAACACTGAAGCTTTCTTT.

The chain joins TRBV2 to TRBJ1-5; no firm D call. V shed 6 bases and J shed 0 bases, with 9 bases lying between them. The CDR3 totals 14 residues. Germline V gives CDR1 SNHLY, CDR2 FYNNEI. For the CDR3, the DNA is TGTGCCAGCAGCCCACGGTATAGCAATCAGCCCCAGCATTTT. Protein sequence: CASSPRYSNQPQHF.

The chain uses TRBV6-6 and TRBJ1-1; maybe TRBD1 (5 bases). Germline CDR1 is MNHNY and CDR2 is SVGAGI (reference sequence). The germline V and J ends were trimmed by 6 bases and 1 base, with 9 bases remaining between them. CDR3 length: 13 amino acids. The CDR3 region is CASRNQGNTEAFF. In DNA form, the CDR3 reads TGTGCCAGCAGAAACCAGGGGAACACTGAAGCTTTCTTT.

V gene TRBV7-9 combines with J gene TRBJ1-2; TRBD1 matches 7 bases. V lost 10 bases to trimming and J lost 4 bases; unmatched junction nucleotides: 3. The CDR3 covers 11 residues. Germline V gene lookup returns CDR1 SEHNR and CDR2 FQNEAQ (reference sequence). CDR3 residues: CATGGIYGYTF. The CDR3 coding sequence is TGTGCCACAGGGGGAATCTATGGCTACACCTTC.

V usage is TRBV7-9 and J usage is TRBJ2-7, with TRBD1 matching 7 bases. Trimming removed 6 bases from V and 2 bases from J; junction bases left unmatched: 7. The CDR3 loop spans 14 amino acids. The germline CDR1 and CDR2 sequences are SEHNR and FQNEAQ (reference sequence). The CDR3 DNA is TGTGCCAGCAGACCACTGACAGGGACCTACGAGCAGTACTTC. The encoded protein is CASRPLTGTYEQYF. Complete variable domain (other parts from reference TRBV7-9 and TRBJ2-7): DTGVSQNPRHKITKRGQNVTFRCDPISEHNRLYWYRQTLGQGPEFLTYFQNEAQLEKSRLLSDRFSAERPKGSFSTLEIQRTEQGDSAMYLCASRPLTGTYEQYFGPGTRLTVT.

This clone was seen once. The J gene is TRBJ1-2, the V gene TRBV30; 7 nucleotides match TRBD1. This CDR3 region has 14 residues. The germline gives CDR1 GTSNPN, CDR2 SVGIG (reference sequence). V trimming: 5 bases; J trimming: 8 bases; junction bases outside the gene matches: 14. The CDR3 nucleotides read TGTGCCTGGGGTAGGACAGGCGACTTTGGGGGCTACACCTTC. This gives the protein CAWGRTGDFGGYTF. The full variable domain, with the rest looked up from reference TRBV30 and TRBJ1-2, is SQTIHQWPATLVQPVGSPLSLECTVEGTSNPNLYWYRQAAGRGLQLLFYSVGIGQISSEVPQNLSASRPQDRQFILSSKKLLLSDSGFYLCAWGRTGDFGGYTFGSGTRLTVV.

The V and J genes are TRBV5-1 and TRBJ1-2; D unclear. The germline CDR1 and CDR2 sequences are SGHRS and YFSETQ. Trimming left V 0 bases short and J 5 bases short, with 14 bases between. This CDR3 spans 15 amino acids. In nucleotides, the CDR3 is TGCGCCAGCAGCTTGGTACAGCCGGCTGCGTATGGCTACACCTTC. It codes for CASSLVQPAAYGYTF.

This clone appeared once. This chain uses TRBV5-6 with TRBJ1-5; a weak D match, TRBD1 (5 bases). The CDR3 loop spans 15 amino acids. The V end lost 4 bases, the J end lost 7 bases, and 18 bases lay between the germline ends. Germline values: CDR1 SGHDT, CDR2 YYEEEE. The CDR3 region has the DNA TGTGCCAGCAGCCGACTCCCCGGCGGGGGGCAGCCCCAGCATTTT. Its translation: CASSRLPGGGQPQHF.

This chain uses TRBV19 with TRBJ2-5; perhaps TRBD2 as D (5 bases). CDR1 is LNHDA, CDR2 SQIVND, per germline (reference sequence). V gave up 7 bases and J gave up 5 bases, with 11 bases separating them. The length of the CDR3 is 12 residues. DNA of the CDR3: TGTGCCAGTACAGCGGCCGGGGAGACCCAGTACTTC. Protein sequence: CASTAAGETQYF.

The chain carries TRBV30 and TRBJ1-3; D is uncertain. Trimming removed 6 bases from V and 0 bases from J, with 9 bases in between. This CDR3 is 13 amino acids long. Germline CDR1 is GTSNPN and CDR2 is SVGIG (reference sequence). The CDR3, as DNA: TGTGCCTGTAGATTAACCTCTGGAAACACCATATATTTT. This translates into CACRLTSGNTIYF.

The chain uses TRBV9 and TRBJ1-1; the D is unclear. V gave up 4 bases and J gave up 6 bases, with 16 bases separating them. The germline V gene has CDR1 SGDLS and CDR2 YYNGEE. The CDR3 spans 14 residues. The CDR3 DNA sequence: TGTGCCAGCAGCCTCACCGGGTATTCGTCTGAAGCTTTCTTT. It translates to CASSLTGYSSEAFF.

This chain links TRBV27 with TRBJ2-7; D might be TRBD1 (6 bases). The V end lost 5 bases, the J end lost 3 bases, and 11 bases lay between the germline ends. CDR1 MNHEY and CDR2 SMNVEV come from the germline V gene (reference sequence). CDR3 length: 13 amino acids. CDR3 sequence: CASSNRVSYEQYF. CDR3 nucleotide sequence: TGTGCCAGCAGTAACAGGGTTAGCTACGAGCAGTACTTC.

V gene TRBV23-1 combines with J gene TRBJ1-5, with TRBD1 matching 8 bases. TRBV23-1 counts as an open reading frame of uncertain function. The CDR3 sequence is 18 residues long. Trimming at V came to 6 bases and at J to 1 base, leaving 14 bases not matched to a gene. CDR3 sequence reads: CASRLQQGVGFSNQPQHF. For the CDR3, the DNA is TGCGCCAGCAGACTACAACAGGGGGTAGGATTCAGCAATCAGCCCCAGCATTTT.

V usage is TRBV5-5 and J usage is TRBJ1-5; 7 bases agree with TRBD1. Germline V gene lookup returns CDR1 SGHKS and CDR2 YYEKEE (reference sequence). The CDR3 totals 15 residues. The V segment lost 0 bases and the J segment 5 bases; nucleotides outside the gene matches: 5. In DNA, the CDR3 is TGTGCCAGCAGCTTGGGACAGGGTAGTCATCAGCCCCAGCATTTT. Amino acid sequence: CASSLGQGSHQPQHF.

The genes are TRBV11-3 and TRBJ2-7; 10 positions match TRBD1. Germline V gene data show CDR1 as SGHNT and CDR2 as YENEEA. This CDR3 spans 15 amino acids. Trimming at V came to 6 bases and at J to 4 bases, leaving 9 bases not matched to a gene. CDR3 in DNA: TGTGCCAGCAGTTCGCCCGGACAGGGGGTTTACGAGCAGTACTTC. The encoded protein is CASSSPGQGVYEQYF. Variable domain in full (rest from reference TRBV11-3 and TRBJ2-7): EAGVVQSPRYKIIEKKQPVAFWCNPISGHNTLYWYLQNLGQGPELLIRYENEEAVDDSQLPKDRFSAERLKGVDSTLKIQPAELGDSAVYLCASSSPGQGVYEQYFGPGTRLTVT.

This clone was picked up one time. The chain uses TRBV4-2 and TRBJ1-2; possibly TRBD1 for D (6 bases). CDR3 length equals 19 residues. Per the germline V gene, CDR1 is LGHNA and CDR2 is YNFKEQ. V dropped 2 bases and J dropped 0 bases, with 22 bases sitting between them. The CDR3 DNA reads TGTGCCAGCAGCCAATCCTCGGGACACCCTCGGGGAGCTAACTATGGCTACACCTTC. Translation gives CASSQSSGHPRGANYGYTF.